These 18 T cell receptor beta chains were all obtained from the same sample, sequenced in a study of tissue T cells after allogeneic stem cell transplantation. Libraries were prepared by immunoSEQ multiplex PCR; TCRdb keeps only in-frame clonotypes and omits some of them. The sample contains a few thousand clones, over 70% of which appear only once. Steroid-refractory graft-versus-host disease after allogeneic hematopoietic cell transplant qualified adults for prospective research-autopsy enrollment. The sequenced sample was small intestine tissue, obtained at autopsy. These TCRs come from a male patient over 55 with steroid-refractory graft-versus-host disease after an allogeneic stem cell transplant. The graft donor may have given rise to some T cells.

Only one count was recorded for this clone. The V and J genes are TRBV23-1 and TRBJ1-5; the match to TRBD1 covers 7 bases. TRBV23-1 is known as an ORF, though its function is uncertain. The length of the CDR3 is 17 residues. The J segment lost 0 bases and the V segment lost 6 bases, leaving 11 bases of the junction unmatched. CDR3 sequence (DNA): TGCGCCAGCAGACAGGGGCCCGTACTACCTAGCAATCAGCCCCAGCATTTT. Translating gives CASRQGPVLPSNQPQHF.

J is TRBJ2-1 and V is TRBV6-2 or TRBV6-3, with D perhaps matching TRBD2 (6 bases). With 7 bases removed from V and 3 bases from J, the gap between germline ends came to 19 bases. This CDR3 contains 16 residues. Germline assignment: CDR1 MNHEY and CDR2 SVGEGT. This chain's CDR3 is CASTPGELAHYNEQFF. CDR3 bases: TGTGCCAGCACCCCCGGGGAACTAGCCCACTACAATGAGCAGTTCTTC.

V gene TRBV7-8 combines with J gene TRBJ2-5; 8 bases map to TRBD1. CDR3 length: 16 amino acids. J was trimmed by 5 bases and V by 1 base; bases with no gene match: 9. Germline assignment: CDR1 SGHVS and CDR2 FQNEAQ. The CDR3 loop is CASSLDGTGGRETQYF. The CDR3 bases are TGTGCCAGCAGCTTAGACGGAACAGGGGGACGCGAGACCCAGTACTTC.

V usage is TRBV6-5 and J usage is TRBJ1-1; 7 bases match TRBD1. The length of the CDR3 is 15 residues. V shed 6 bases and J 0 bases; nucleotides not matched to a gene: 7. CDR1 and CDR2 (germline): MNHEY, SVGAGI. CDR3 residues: CASSRQGYMNTEAFF. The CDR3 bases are TGTGCCAGCAGCAGACAGGGATACATGAACACTGAAGCTTTCTTT.

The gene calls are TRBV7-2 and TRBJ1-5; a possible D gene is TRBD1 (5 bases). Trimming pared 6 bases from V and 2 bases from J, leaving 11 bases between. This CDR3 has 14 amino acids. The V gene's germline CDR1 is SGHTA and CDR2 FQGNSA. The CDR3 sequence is CASRLGGGNQPQHF. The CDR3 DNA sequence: TGTGCCAGCAGGCTGGGGGGAGGCAATCAGCCCCAGCATTTT.

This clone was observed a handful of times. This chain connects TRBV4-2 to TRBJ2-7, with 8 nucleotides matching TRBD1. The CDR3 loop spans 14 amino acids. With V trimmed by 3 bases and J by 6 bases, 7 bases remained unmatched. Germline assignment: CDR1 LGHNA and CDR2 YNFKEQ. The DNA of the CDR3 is TGTGCCAGCAGCCAGGATTCTACAGGGGGCGAGCAGTACTTC. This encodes CASSQDSTGGEQYF.

CDR3: CASSTAGTSTDTQYF. The CDR3 coding sequence is TGTGCCAGCAGTACAGCGGGGACTAGCACAGATACGCAGTATTTT. The rearrangement joins TRBV28 to TRBJ2-3; TRBD2 aligns across 7 bases. With 5 bases clipped from V and 0 bases from J, the junction kept 5 bases outside the gene matches. This CDR3 has 15 amino acids. Germline V gives CDR1 MDHEN, CDR2 SYDVKM. Looking up the rest from reference TRBV28 and TRBJ2-3 gives the full variable domain: DVKVTQSSRYLVKRTGEKVFLECVQDMDHENMFWYRQDPGLGLRLIYFSYDVKMKEKGDIPEGYSVSREKKERFSLILESASTNQTSMYLCASSTAGTSTDTQYFGPGTRLTVL.

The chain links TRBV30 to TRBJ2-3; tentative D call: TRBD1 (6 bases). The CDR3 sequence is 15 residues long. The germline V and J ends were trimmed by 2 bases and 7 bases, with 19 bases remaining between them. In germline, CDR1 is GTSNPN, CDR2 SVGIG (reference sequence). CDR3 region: CAWSRTFGGEYTQYF. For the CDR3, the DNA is TGTGCCTGGAGTCGGACGTTTGGGGGCGAGTATACGCAGTATTTT.

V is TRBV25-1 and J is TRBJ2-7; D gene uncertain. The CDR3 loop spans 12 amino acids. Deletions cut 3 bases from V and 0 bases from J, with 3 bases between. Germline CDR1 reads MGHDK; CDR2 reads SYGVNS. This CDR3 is CASSDSSYEQYF. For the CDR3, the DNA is TGTGCCAGCAGTGACAGCTCCTACGAGCAGTACTTC.

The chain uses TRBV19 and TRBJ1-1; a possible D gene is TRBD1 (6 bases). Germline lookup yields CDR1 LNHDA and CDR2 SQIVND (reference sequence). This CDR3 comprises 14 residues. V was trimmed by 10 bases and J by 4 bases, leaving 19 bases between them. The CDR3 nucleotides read TGTGCCACTACCAGAGGGGGTGTAATCACTGAAGCTTTCTTT. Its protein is CATTRGGVITEAFF.

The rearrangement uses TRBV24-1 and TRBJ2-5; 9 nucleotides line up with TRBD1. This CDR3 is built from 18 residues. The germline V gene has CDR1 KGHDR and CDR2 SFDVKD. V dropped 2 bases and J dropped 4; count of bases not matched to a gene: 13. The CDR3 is CATSDSNWGQGTRETQYF. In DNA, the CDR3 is TGTGCCACCAGTGATTCCAATTGGGGACAGGGAACCCGAGAGACCCAGTACTTC.

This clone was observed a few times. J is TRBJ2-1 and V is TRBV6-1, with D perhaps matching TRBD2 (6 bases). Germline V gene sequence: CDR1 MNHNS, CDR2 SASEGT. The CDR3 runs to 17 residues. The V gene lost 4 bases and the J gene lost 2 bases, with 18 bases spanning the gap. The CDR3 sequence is CASSALGGGYPYNEQFF. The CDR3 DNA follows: TGTGCCAGCAGTGCCCTCGGGGGTGGTTATCCCTACAATGAGCAGTTCTTC.

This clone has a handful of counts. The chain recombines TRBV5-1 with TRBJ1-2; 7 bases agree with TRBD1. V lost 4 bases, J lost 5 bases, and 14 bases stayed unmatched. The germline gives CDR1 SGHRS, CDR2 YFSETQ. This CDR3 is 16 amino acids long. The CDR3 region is CASSPRQGGSSYGYTF. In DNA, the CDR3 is TGCGCCAGCAGCCCACGACAGGGAGGTTCTTCATATGGCTACACCTTC.

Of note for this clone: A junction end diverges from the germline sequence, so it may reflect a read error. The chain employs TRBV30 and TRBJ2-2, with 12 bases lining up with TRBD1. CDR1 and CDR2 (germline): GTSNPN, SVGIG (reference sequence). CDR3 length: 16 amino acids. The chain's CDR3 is CAWSVSGDRGLGGLFF. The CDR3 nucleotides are TGTGCCTGGAGTGTATCCGGGGACAGGGGGCTAGGGGGGCTGTTTTTT.

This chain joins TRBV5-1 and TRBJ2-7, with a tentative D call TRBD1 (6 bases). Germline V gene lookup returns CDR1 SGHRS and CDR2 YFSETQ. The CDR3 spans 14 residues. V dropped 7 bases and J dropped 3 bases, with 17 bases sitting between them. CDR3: CASALNTDSYEQYF. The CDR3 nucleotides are TGCGCCAGCGCGTTGAACACGGACAGCTACGAGCAGTACTTC.

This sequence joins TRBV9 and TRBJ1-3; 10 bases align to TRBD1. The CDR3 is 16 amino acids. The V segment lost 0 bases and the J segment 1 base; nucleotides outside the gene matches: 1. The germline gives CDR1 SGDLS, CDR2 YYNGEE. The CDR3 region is CASSVGDRGSGNTIYF. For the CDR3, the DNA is TGTGCCAGCAGCGTAGGGGACAGGGGATCTGGAAACACCATATATTTT.

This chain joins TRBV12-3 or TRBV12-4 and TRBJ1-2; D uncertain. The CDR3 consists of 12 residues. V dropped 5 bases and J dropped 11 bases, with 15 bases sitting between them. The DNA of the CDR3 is TGTGCCAGCAGTCCACTAGAGGGCCGGTACACCTTC. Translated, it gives CASSPLEGRYTF.

CDR3 bases: TGTGCCAGCAGCTCGGGGGGCAGGCTAGACAATGAGCAGTTCTTC. Translated, it gives CASSSGGRLDNEQFF. This chain links TRBV11-3 with TRBJ2-1; D may be TRBD2 (7 bases). Germline V CDR1 and CDR2: SGHNT, YENEEA. This CDR3 has 15 residues. Trimming pared 4 bases from V and 5 bases from J, leaving 15 bases between.